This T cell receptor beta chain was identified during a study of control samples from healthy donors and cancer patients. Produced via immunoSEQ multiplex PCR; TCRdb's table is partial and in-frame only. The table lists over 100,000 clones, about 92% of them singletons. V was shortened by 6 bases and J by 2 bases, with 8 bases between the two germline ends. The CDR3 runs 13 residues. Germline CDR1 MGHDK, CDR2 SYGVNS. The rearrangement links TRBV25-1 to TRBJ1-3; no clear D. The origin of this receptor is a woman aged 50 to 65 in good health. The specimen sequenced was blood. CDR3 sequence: CASREDAGNTIYF. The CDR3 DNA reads TGTGCCAGCAGGGAGGATGCTGGAAACACCATATATTTT.